One and the same sample provided the 10 T cell receptor beta chains below, sequenced in a study of blood T cell repertoires in COVID-19. This table comes from immunoSEQ multiplex PCR, and its TCRdb copy is limited to in-frame clones, with some not included. The sample has 50,000 to 70,000 clones; more than 80% are singletons. The specimen was peripheral blood. The receptors shown here come from an elderly woman with active COVID-19.

The chain joins TRBV28 to TRBJ1-6; no clear D gene. Trimming cost V 6 bases and J 7 bases, with 19 bases left between them. The length of the CDR3 is 16 residues. The germline V gene encodes CDR1 MDHEN and CDR2 SYDVKM. The CDR3 nucleotides are TGTGCCAGCAGGCCCTCGGGGAGGGAGTGGAATTCACCCCTCCACTTT. Protein: CASRPSGREWNSPLHF.

This clone was recorded only once. The genes are TRBV6-5 and TRBJ1-1, with unresolved D. CDR1 and CDR2 (germline): MNHEY, SVGAGI. V was clipped by 6 bases and J by 3 bases, with 11 bases between them. The CDR3 is 13 residues long. DNA for the CDR3: TGTGCCAGCAGCCAAGTTCGGGACACTGAAGCTTTCTTT. Translation: CASSQVRDTEAFF.

This rearrangement joins TRBV18 to TRBJ1-4; 8 nucleotides align to TRBD1. This CDR3 has 15 residues. Germline lookup yields CDR1 KGHSH and CDR2 LQKENI. After removal of 1 base from V and 5 bases from J, the junction contained 3 bases not matched to a gene. CDR3: CASSPLGTGNEKLFF. CDR3 DNA sequence: TGTGCCAGCTCACCACTTGGGACAGGAAATGAAAAACTGTTTTTT.

The chain couples TRBV25-1 to TRBJ2-3, with unresolved D. The CDR3 is 14 amino acids. Germline V gives CDR1 MGHDK, CDR2 SYGVNS. V dropped 3 bases and J dropped 0 bases, with 7 bases sitting between them. The CDR3 is CASSDQTSTDTQYF. The CDR3 DNA reads as TGTGCCAGCAGTGACCAGACTAGCACAGATACGCAGTATTTT.

A remark on this clone: The sample contains more than one DNA sequence encoding this CDR3. The rearrangement uses TRBV6-5 and TRBJ1-4; 7 bases are shared with TRBD1. The CDR3 has 14 residues. The germline V gene has CDR1 MNHEY and CDR2 SVGAGI. Unmatched junction bases numbered 3, after V lost 6 bases and J lost 2 bases. CDR3 loop: CASSSTGTNEKLFF. For the CDR3, the DNA is TGTGCCAGCAGCTCGACAGGGACTAATGAAAAACTGTTTTTT.

The CDR3: CASSFGGQGTSGWSNEQFF. The CDR3 DNA sequence: TGTGCCAGCAGCTTCGGGGGGCAGGGGACTAGCGGGTGGAGCAATGAGCAGTTCTTC. This chain joins TRBV7-6 and TRBJ2-1; the match to TRBD2 covers 12 bases. This CDR3 region has 19 residues. V trimming: 3 bases; J trimming: 6 bases; junction bases outside the gene matches: 15. Looked up from germline, CDR1 is SGHVS and CDR2 is FNYEAQ.

The gene calls are TRBV7-9 and TRBJ2-5; 7 nucleotides match TRBD1. The CDR3 extends over 14 amino acids. The germline gives CDR1 SEHNR, CDR2 FQNEAQ (reference sequence). V lost 7 bases, J lost 1 base, and 6 bases stayed unmatched. The CDR3, as DNA: TGTGCCAGCACCCCGCCAGGGGGCCAAGAGACCCAGTACTTC. Amino acids: CASTPPGGQETQYF.

The CDR3 sequence is CASSFAGTGTGNTIYF. In nucleotides, the CDR3 is TGTGCCAGCAGTTTTGCCGGGACAGGGACTGGAAACACCATATATTTT. V usage is TRBV28 and J usage is TRBJ1-3; TRBD1 aligns across 9 bases. From germline, CDR1 is MDHEN and CDR2 SYDVKM. V lost 3 bases to trimming and J lost 2 bases; unmatched junction nucleotides: 5. The CDR3 has 16 amino acids.

The chain carries TRBV27 and TRBJ1-3; possibly TRBD1 for D (6 bases). The V end lost 7 bases, the J end lost 3 bases, and 16 bases lay between the germline ends. Per the germline V gene, CDR1 is MNHEY and CDR2 is SMNVEV (reference sequence). The CDR3 extends over 15 amino acids. The CDR3 DNA reads TGTGCCAGCACCCTGACAGGCGTAGGTGGAAACACCATATATTTT. This sequence encodes CASTLTGVGGNTIYF.

The V call is TRBV18, the J call TRBJ1-3, with no clear D. This CDR3 region has 14 residues. Germline CDR1 reads KGHSH; CDR2 reads LQKENI. Trimming took off 2 bases at V and 0 bases at J, with 5 bases between the two ends. The CDR3, as DNA: TGTGCCAGCTCACCAACTAACTCTGGAAACACCATATATTTT. Residues: CASSPTNSGNTIYF.